Each of the 15 T cell receptor beta chains below was sequenced from the same sample in a study of sequential checkpoint blockade in melanoma. Libraries were prepared by immunoSEQ multiplex PCR; TCRdb keeps only in-frame clonotypes and omits some of them. The sample has 15,000 to 20,000 clones; roughly 71% are singletons. Specified treatment: randomized to nivolumab then ipilimumab (arm A) or the reverse (arm B). The specimen comprised CD8+ T cells sorted from blood (inferred from file names), sampled from a patient given nivolumab and ipilimumab in sequence. All receptors derive from a human donor with melanoma.

This clone was counted between two and nine times. The J gene is TRBJ1-5, the V gene TRBV19; D uncertain. This CDR3 comprises 13 residues. Trimming pared 5 bases from V and 7 bases from J, leaving 12 bases between. The germline V gene has CDR1 LNHDA and CDR2 SQIVND (reference sequence). The CDR3: CASSPRSGQPQHF. The CDR3 DNA sequence: TGTGCCAGTAGTCCCCGGTCAGGCCAGCCCCAGCATTTT.

Note on this clone: A junction boundary mismatches the germline segment, possibly from a read error. The chain carries TRBV4-1 and TRBJ2-5, with D unresolved. CDR1 is MGHRA, CDR2 YSYEKL, per germline. This CDR3 comprises 14 residues. Written as DNA, the CDR3 is TGCGCCAGCAGCCTTCAAGTCCACCAGGAGACCCAGTACTTC. It codes for CASSLQVHQETQYF.

This clone was counted a few times. This chain uses TRBV27 with TRBJ1-5; 7 bases line up with TRBD1. With 4 bases clipped from V and 5 bases from J, the junction kept 8 bases outside the gene matches. The germline V gene has CDR1 MNHEY and CDR2 SMNVEV (reference sequence). The CDR3 spans 15 residues. For the CDR3, the DNA is TGTGCCAGCAGTTCCCTAACGACAGGGTATCAGCCCCAGCATTTT. This translates into CASSSLTTGYQPQHF.

The chain links TRBV19 to TRBJ2-1, with D possibly matching TRBD1 (6 bases). Per the germline V gene, CDR1 is LNHDA and CDR2 is SQIVND (reference sequence). CDR3 length: 15 amino acids. V was trimmed by 0 bases and J by 1 base, leaving 7 bases between them. CDR3 bases: TGTGCCAGTAGTATAGACCAGGGGTCCTACAATGAGCAGTTCTTC. Amino acid sequence: CASSIDQGSYNEQFF.

This chain links TRBV5-6 with TRBJ2-1; D is possibly TRBD1 (5 bases). Trimming cost V 8 bases and J 7 bases, with 13 bases left between them. The germline V gene encodes CDR1 SGHDT and CDR2 YYEEEE. The CDR3 has 12 amino acids. CDR3 sequence (DNA): TGTGCCAGTTTAGGGGAAGTAAATGAGCAGTTCTTC. Amino acids: CASLGEVNEQFF.

The chain uses TRBV5-4 and TRBJ2-5, with 7 bases identical to TRBD2. Per the germline V gene, CDR1 is SGHNT and CDR2 is YYREEE (reference sequence). With 0 bases clipped from V and 4 bases from J, the junction kept 3 bases outside the gene matches. The CDR3 is made up of 14 amino acids. The CDR3: CASSLGGGAETQYF. The CDR3, as DNA: TGTGCCAGCAGCTTGGGGGGGGGTGCAGAGACCCAGTACTTC.

V usage is TRBV9 and J usage is TRBJ2-7, with D possibly matching TRBD1 (6 bases). In germline, CDR1 is SGDLS, CDR2 YYNGEE. This CDR3 has 14 residues. V lost 1 base, J lost 7 bases, and 15 bases lay in between. The CDR3 is CASSVLQGRREQYF. The DNA for the CDR3 is TGTGCCAGCAGCGTATTGCAGGGGCGGAGGGAGCAGTACTTC.

On this clone itself: The junction departs from germline at one end; a sequencing error may be responsible. The chain links TRBV5-1 to TRBJ2-7; 8 bases agree with TRBD1. Germline loops: CDR1 SGHRS, CDR2 YFSETQ. The CDR3 extends over 13 amino acids. The CDR3 region is CASSLGQAREQYF. CDR3 DNA sequence: TGTGCCAGCAGCTTGGGACAGGCCCGCGAGCAGTACTTC. Together with reference TRBV5-1 and TRBJ2-7, the CDR3 gives the full variable domain: KAGVTQTPRYLIKTRGQQVTLSCSPISGHRSVSWYQQTPGQGLQFLFEYFSETQRNKGNFPGRFSGRQFSNSRSEMNVSTLELGDSALYLCASSLGQAREQYFGPGTRLTVT.

This chain joins TRBV7-2 and TRBJ2-7; tentative D call: TRBD1 (5 bases). The CDR3 extends over 15 amino acids. The germline gives CDR1 SGHTA, CDR2 FQGNSA. Trimming took 4 bases from V and 1 from J, leaving 14 bases between them. DNA of the CDR3: TGTGCCAGCAGCTCCAGGGCCTATGAGTCCTACGAGCAGTACTTC. Protein sequence: CASSSRAYESYEQYF.

A few counts support this clone. The sample contains more than one DNA sequence encoding this CDR3. The rearrangement joins TRBV25-1 to TRBJ2-5, with D possibly being TRBD1 (5 bases). The V and J ends lost 0 bases and 1 base respectively, with 9 bases between them. This CDR3 spans 15 amino acids. Germline CDR1 reads MGHDK; CDR2 reads SYGVNS. The CDR3 DNA reads as TGTGCCAGCAGTGAATATCAGGGCCGCCAAGAGACCCAGTACTTC. It yields the protein CASSEYQGRQETQYF.

Only one count was recorded for this clone. The junction and the germline gene differ at one end; a read error may be behind it. The chain combines TRBV9 with TRBJ2-7; 7 nucleotides line up with TRBD1. Germline CDR1 is SGDLS and CDR2 is YYNGEE. The CDR3 totals 13 residues. CDR3 sequence reads: CASSGDSGTADSW. CDR3 coding DNA: TGTGCCAGCAGCGGAGACTCCGGGACAGCCGATTCATGG.

The chain recombines TRBV2 with TRBJ2-7, with a tentative D call TRBD2 (7 bases). Trimming removed 5 bases at V and 3 bases at J, with 11 bases between. The CDR3 sequence is 13 residues long. Germline values: CDR1 SNHLY, CDR2 FYNNEI. Here the CDR3 reads CASSRGGVYEQYF. CDR3 nucleotides: TGTGCCAGCAGTAGAGGGGGGGTCTACGAGCAGTACTTC.

J is TRBJ1-2 and V is TRBV27; the match to TRBD1 covers 7 bases. V gave up 3 bases and J gave up 2 bases; unmatched junction bases: 3. Germline V gene lookup returns CDR1 MNHEY and CDR2 SMNVEV (reference sequence). The CDR3 covers 14 residues. CDR3 DNA sequence: TGTGCCAGCAGTTTCACAGGGGCGAACTATGGCTACACCTTC. Amino acids: CASSFTGANYGYTF.

The rearrangement joins TRBV6-1 to TRBJ2-6; perhaps TRBD2 as D (5 bases). The CDR3 totals 15 residues. V was trimmed by 7 bases and J by 0 bases, leaving 10 bases between them. The germline V gene encodes CDR1 MNHNS and CDR2 SASEGT. The DNA of the CDR3 is TGTGCCAGCACGGAGGTGATCTCTGGGGCCAACGTCCTGACTTTC. It codes for CASTEVISGANVLTF.

The J gene is TRBJ2-6, the V gene TRBV27; D is unclear. Germline CDR1 MNHEY, CDR2 SMNVEV (reference sequence). Trimming left V 11 bases short and J 4 bases short, with 15 bases between. This CDR3 contains 14 residues. CDR3 coding DNA: TGTGCCGCCGGTCACCGTCTGGGGGCCAACGTCCTGACTTTC. As protein: CAAGHRLGANVLTF.